This TCR beta chain is drawn from a study of CD8 T cells in Susac syndrome. Study results and limitations: The study's TCR sequencing and HLA analysis covered a relatively small number of individuals, and the study acknowledged this.

The length of the CDR3 is 12 residues. CDR1 is SQVTM and CDR2 is ANQGSEA in the germline V gene. V was clipped by 1 base and J by 4 bases, with 7 bases between them. Turning to this clonotype: The antigen is not known.

cDNA came from about 0.5 to 1 ug RNA primed by random hexamers. Coverage of TCR beta CDR3 amplification by immunoSEQ multiplex PCR extended to 54 Vbeta and 13 Jbeta. TCRdb reanalysed the immunoSEQ multiplex PCR reads using MiXCR and keeps one entry per CDR3 protein. The data contain about 150,000 distinct CDR3 sequences, 85% to 95% of them singletons. This chain links TRBV29-1 with TRBJ1-1; the D is unclear. The receptor comes from a human donor with Susac syndrome. The sequenced sample consisted of CD4+ T cells from PBMCs. As DNA, the CDR3 is TGCAGCGTTGAAGGGGCGGGCACTGAAGCTTTCTTT. Encoded protein: CSVEGAGTEAFF.